This entry concerns a single TCR beta chain. The data are from a study of blood T cell repertoires in COVID-19. Across the study: The cDNA or gDNA used as material had been derived from T cells, B-cell-depleted T cells, or PBMCs.

Germline-derived CDR1 and CDR2 are SGDLS and YYNGEE. The CDR3 runs 16 residues. V was pared by 2 bases and J by 1 base, with 4 bases of the junction left unmatched. In the original workflow: Reference gene primers were amplified, and this amplification served to estimate nucleated cell counts. Method: immunoSEQ multiplex PCR; TCRdb's copy keeps in-frame clones and lacks some. V and J calls plus clone size are reproduced from that table; the DNA served to infer D and trimming. The sample lists some 40,000 clones; approximately 91% were seen once. V usage is TRBV9 and J usage is TRBJ2-2; 8 nucleotides line up with TRBD1. The sequence was collected from a man between 65 and 85 years old with acute or convalescent COVID-19. The sample was peripheral blood. The CDR3 here is CASSVDRGLNTGELFF. The CDR3, as DNA: TGTGCCAGCAGCGTCGACAGGGGTCTGAACACCGGGGAGCTGTTTTTT.